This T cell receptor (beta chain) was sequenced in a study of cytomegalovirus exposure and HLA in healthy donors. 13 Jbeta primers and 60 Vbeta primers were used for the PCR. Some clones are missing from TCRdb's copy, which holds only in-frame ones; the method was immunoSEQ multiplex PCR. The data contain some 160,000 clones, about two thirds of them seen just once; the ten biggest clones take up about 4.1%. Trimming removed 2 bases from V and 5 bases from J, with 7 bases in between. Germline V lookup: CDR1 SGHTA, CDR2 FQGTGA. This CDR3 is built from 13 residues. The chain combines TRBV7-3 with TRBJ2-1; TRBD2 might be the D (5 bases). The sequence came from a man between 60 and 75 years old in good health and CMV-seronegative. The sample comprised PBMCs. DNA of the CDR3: TGTGCCAGCAGCTTAGGACTTAACAATGAGCAGTTCTTC. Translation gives CASSLGLNNEQFF.